The 10 T cell receptor beta chains below come from one sample, sequenced in a study of tissue T cells after allogeneic stem cell transplantation. This sample's time point: mouse harvest day 7 after allogeneic transplant. Tail vein injection delivered 10^7 T-cell-depleted bone marrow cells and 10^6 splenic CD5+ T cells. Data came from immunoSEQ multiplex PCR; TCRdb stores just in-frame clones and leaves some out. Of some 6,600 clones listed, approximately 50% are singletons. The specimen sequenced was gut tissue. These TCRs come from a female BALB/c mouse given C57BL/6 T cells with graft-versus-host disease after an allogeneic hematopoietic cell transplant.

A few counts support this clone. Gene names denote mouse genes. The DNA ends 1 residue before the CDR3 does, and the rest of the CDR3 is filled in from the germline J gene. The V gene is TRBV23, the J gene TRBJ1-1. CDR3 length: 13 residues. Germline loops: CDR1 KGHTA, CDR2 FQNQQP. The sequenced CDR3 bases are TGCTCCAGCAGCCCGGAAGCAAACACAGAAGTCTTC. Amino acid sequence: CSSSPEANTEVF. Given in full, the CDR3 is CSSSPEANTEVFF.

This clone turned up a few times. The genes are named according to mouse. The read halts 1 residue ahead of the CDR3 end, with the missing end drawn from the germline J gene. V and J are TRBV16 and TRBJ1-3; D remains unclear. The germline V gene has CDR1 SGHSA and CDR2 FRNQAP. The CDR3 runs to 15 residues. The V end lost 2 bases, the J end lost 0 bases, and 8 bases lay between the germline ends. The CDR3 spells CASSLNGNSGNTLYF. The covered CDR3 bases are TGTGCAAGCAGCTTAAACGGAAATTCTGGAAATACGCTCTAT.

This clone was seen more than once but under ten times. Germline and genes here are mouse. The read terminates 1 residue ahead of where the CDR3 ends, so the germline J gene completes it. In the same sample, other DNA sequences code for this CDR3. This rearrangement joins TRBV26 to TRBJ1-3; D gene uncertain. The length of the CDR3 is 14 residues. Trimming took off 3 bases at V and 0 bases at J, with 6 bases between the two ends. CDR1 and CDR2 (germline): KGHPV, FQNQEV (reference sequence). The sequenced part of the CDR3 DNA is TGTGCCAGCAGTCTACCACATTCTGGAAATACGCTCTAT. This codes for CASSLPHSGNTLY. From start to end, the CDR3 is CASSLPHSGNTLYF.

Comments on this clone: Here the gene names and germline are mouse. The CDR3 is cut off 1 residue early in the read; its end comes from the germline J gene. This chain connects TRBV26 to TRBJ1-4; D call uncertain. Germline V gene sequence: CDR1 KGHPV, CDR2 FQNQEV (reference sequence). Trimming shortened V by 7 bases and J by 0 bases, and 6 bases separated the two germline ends. The CDR3 length is 13 residues. CDR3 sequence: CASTRISNERLFF. The CDR3 bases that were read are TGTGCCAGCACGCGTATTTCCAACGAAAGATTATTT.

This clone was detected once. The gene names here belong to mouse. The read gets to within 1 residue of the CDR3 end, and the germline J gene fills in the rest. The chain carries TRBV12-1 and TRBJ1-2; D ambiguous. The V end lost 2 bases, the J end lost 3 bases, and 9 bases lay between the germline ends. CDR1 and CDR2 from the germline V gene are SGHSN and HYEKVE. The CDR3 totals 13 residues. The chain's CDR3 is CASSPRGDSDYTF. The sequenced part of the CDR3 DNA is TGTGCCAGCTCTCCCCGGGGAGACTCCGACTACACC.

A remark on this clone: Mouse germline and gene names are used. Read data end 1 residue before the CDR3 end; the end is taken from the germline J gene. The rearrangement joins TRBV20 to TRBJ1-3; no firm D call. V was shortened by 6 bases and J by 0 bases, with 9 bases between the two germline ends. CDR1 GFQATS and CDR2 STVNSAI come from the germline V gene. CDR3 length equals 13 residues. CDR3 sequence reads: CGALDNSGNTLYF. Incomplete CDR3 DNA: TGTGGTGCCCTCGACAATTCTGGAAATACGCTCTAT.

With respect to this clone: Gene names are mouse gene names. The read is 1 residue too short to cover the CDR3 end, so that end is filled in from the germline J gene. The chain links TRBV26 to TRBJ2-2; no firm D call. The CDR3 sequence is 13 residues long. Trimming removed 3 bases at V and 1 base at J, with 3 bases between. Germline V gene lookup returns CDR1 KGHPV and CDR2 FQNQEV (reference sequence). The sequenced part of the CDR3 DNA is TGTGCCAGCAGTCTTAGAAACACCGGGCAGCTCTAC. As protein: CASSLRNTGQLY. The full CDR3 protein is CASSLRNTGQLYF.

This clone was counted between two and nine times. Genes here carry mouse names. The read comes to an end 1 residue before the CDR3 does, leaving the germline J gene to fill in the end. The chain links TRBV24 to TRBJ1-5; D is possibly TRBD1 (5 bases). This CDR3 is 10 amino acids long. V was cut by 9 bases and J by 7 bases, with 7 bases left in between. In germline, CDR1 is KGHTA, CDR2 FRNEEI. The CDR3 DNA, read in part, is TGTGCCAGAGGACAACAGGCTCCGCTT. It encodes CARGQQAPL. The complete CDR3 reads CARGQQAPLF.

This clone was found a few times. Genes here carry mouse names. The DNA ends 1 residue before the CDR3 does, and the rest of the CDR3 is filled in from the germline J gene. The chain employs TRBV3 and TRBJ2-7, with 7 positions matching TRBD2. V dropped 0 bases and J dropped 4; count of bases not matched to a gene: 0. The CDR3 runs 13 residues. Germline CDR1 is SNHLY and CDR2 is FYNGKV (reference sequence). CDR3 DNA (partial): TGTGCCAGCAGCTTAGCCTGGGGGTATGAACAGTAC. Encoded protein: CASSLAWGYEQY. The full-length CDR3 reads as CASSLAWGYEQYF.

With regard to this clone: The genes are named according to mouse. The CDR3 is cut off 1 residue early in the read; its end comes from the germline J gene. This chain uses TRBV16 with TRBJ2-5; 8 nucleotides align to TRBD2. V lost 1 base, J lost 5 bases, and 5 bases stayed unmatched. This CDR3 is built from 15 residues. Germline loops: CDR1 SGHSA, CDR2 FRNQAP. The sequenced CDR3 bases are TGTGCAAGCAGCTTAGGGGCTGGGGGGCTAGACACCCAGTAC. Amino acid sequence: CASSLGAGGLDTQY. The full CDR3 protein is CASSLGAGGLDTQYF.